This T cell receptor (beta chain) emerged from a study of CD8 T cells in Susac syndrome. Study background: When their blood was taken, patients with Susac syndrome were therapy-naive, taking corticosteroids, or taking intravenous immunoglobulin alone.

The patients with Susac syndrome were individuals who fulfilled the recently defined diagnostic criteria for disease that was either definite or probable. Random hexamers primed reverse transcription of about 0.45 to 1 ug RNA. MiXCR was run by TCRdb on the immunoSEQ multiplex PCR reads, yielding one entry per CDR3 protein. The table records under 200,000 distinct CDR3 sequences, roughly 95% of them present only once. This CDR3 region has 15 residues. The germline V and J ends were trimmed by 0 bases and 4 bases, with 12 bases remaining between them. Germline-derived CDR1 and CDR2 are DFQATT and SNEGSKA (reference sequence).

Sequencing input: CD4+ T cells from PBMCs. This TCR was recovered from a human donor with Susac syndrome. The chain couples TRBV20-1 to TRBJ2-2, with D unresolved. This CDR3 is CSARDGLSFTGELFF. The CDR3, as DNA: TGCAGTGCTAGAGATGGGCTGTCTTTCACCGGGGAGCTGTTTTTT.